A selection of T cell receptor beta chains follows, all from one sample in a study of cytomegalovirus exposure and HLA in healthy donors. The method was immunoSEQ multiplex PCR; TCRdb's version includes in-frame clones alone and lacks a portion of them. The sample yields a few hundred thousand clones, around nine tenths seen once. Sequencing input: PBMCs. Every receptor here comes from a woman aged 18-29 years in good health and CMV-seronegative. Each CDR3 is given with its conserved first and last residue. A D gene is named only where the DNA matches it firmly. Clone size appears in some rows only: once, few, many, or a class for an expanded clone.

-	TRBJ2-1	-	TRBV6-5	CASSYSISGDNEQFF	TGTGCCAGCAGTTACTCGATATCAGGGGACAATGAGCAGTTCTTC
-	TRBJ2-1	TRBD2	TRBV27	CASSLGVAGGPYNEQFF	TGTGCCAGCAGTTTAGGGGTAGCGGGAGGGCCCTACAATGAGCAGTTCTTC
few	TRBJ1-2	TRBD1	TRBV7-9	CASSIDRGGYTF	TGTGCCAGCAGCATCGACAGGGGTGGCTACACCTTC
-	TRBJ2-3	-	TRBV9	CASSVVPVLTDTQYF	TGTGCCAGCAGCGTAGTGCCAGTTCTTACAGATACGCAGTATTTT
-	TRBJ2-7	-	TRBV5-1	CASSLMTGINYEQYF	TGCGCCAGCAGCTTGATGACAGGAATTAACTACGAGCAGTACTTC
-	TRBJ1-2	TRBD1	TRBV19	CASRDRGLTFNYGYTF	TGTGCCAGTAGGGACAGGGGATTGACCTTTAACTATGGCTACACCTTC
-	TRBJ2-5	-	TRBV11-1	CASNFVGAETQYF	TGTGCCAGCAACTTTGTGGGCGCAGAGACCCAGTACTTC
-	TRBJ1-2	-	TRBV10-3	CAISESGQYLGYTF	TGTGCCATCAGTGAGTCTGGACAGTACTTAGGCTACACCTTC
-	TRBJ2-7	TRBD1	TRBV27	CASSPGQGGYEQYF	TGTGCCAGCAGTCCGGGACAGGGGGGGTACGAGCAGTACTTC
-	TRBJ2-5	-	TRBV7-3	CASSPGLQETQYF	TGTGCCAGCAGCCCCGGGTTACAAGAGACCCAGTACTTC
once	TRBJ2-7	TRBD1	TRBV7-8	CASSLEGQGLYEQYF	TGTGCCAGCAGCTTAGAAGGACAGGGGCTCTACGAGCAGTACTTC
-	TRBJ2-1	TRBD2	TRBV4-1	CASSQAGTSGSNEQFF	TGCGCCAGCAGCCAAGCCGGGACTAGCGGGAGCAATGAGCAGTTCTTC
-	TRBJ2-2	-	TRBV7-9	CASSLRRNTGELFF	TGTGCCAGCAGCTTACGGAGGAACACCGGGGAGCTGTTTTTT
-	TRBJ1-5	-	TRBV19	CASSWREVGNQPQHF	TGTGCCAGTAGTTGGAGAGAAGTGGGCAATCAGCCCCAGCATTTT
-	TRBJ1-1	-	TRBV11-2	CASSLEAAGGTEAFF	TGTGCCAGCAGCTTAGAGGCGGCGGGGGGCACTGAAGCTTTCTTT
-	TRBJ2-7	TRBD2	TRBV10-1	CAIPGLAGYYEQYF	TGCGCCATTCCCGGACTAGCGGGGTACTACGAGCAGTACTTC
once	TRBJ2-7	-	TRBV7-9	CASSLLHSYEQYF	TGTGCCAGCAGCTTACTACACAGCTACGAGCAGTACTTC